These 26 T cell receptor beta chains originate from one sample sequenced in a study of blood T cell repertoires in COVID-19. The data were produced by immunoSEQ multiplex PCR, yet TCRdb's version contains in-frame clones alone and is incomplete. The sample carries fewer than 250,000 clones, about 83% recorded once. The specimen sequenced was PBMCs or T cells enriched from blood (not recorded which). The receptor source for this set is a woman aged 40 to 50 who had been exposed to COVID-19.

This clone came up once. This chain uses TRBV7-2 with TRBJ1-5, with D perhaps TRBD1 (6 bases). Trimming left V 3 bases short and J 7 bases short, with 16 bases between. The CDR3 has 15 amino acids. Germline V gene lookup returns CDR1 SGHTA and CDR2 FQGNSA. The CDR3 spells CASSFWNRAGQPQHF. CDR3 bases: TGTGCCAGCAGCTTTTGGAACAGGGCCGGCCAGCCCCAGCATTTT.

This chain links TRBV6-1 with TRBJ2-1; TRBD2 matches at 8 bases. V shed 2 bases, J shed 0 bases, and the junction held 3 bases outside the gene matches. The germline CDR1 and CDR2 sequences are MNHNS and SASEGT. This CDR3 has 16 amino acids. The CDR3, as DNA: TGTGCCAGCAGTGAAACGAGCGGGGGCTCCTACAATGAGCAGTTCTTC. Its translation is CASSETSGGSYNEQFF.

V and J are TRBV7-9 and TRBJ1-5; possible D gene TRBD1, 5 bases. The germline gives CDR1 SEHNR, CDR2 FQNEAQ (reference sequence). The CDR3 contains 15 residues. Trimming pared 9 bases from V and 1 base from J, leaving 16 bases between. CDR3 sequence reads: CASRGGDLSNQPQHF. The CDR3 DNA sequence: TGTGCCAGTCGGGGGGGTGATTTGAGCAATCAGCCCCAGCATTTT.

The chain uses TRBV19 and TRBJ2-1; the D gene is possibly TRBD1 (6 bases). Trimming removed 7 bases at V and 4 bases at J, with 14 bases between. This CDR3 comprises 14 residues. Germline assignment: CDR1 LNHDA and CDR2 SQIVND (reference sequence). CDR3 in amino acids: CASTIGTLYNEQFF. The CDR3 bases are TGTGCCAGTACCATCGGGACACTTTACAATGAGCAGTTCTTC.

In DNA, the CDR3 is TGTGCCAGCAGCTTAACGCCTTCTCCGGGGGGAGGGCGGGATGAGCAGTTCTTC. Protein: CASSLTPSPGGGRDEQFF. The chain links TRBV7-3 to TRBJ2-1, with 7 positions matching TRBD2. V lost 0 bases, J lost 8 bases, and 16 bases stayed unmatched. The CDR3 is 18 residues long. The germline V gene has CDR1 SGHTA and CDR2 FQGTGA.

The gene calls are TRBV6-5 and TRBJ1-4, with TRBD1 as a possible D gene (5 bases). Germline CDR1 is MNHEY and CDR2 is SVGAGI. The V end lost 4 bases, the J end lost 7 bases, and 19 bases lay between the germline ends. This CDR3 spans 16 amino acids. This CDR3 is CASSWLKRGGGEKLFF. In nucleotides, the CDR3 is TGTGCCAGCAGTTGGCTTAAACGGGGGGGAGGTGAAAAACTGTTTTTT.

This chain uses TRBV11-3 with TRBJ2-5; 10 nucleotides line up with TRBD2. The CDR3 has 16 amino acids. The germline gives CDR1 SGHNT, CDR2 YENEEA. J gave up 0 bases and V 3 bases, and 4 bases lay outside the gene matches. CDR3 sequence: CASSLVTSGDQETQYF. CDR3 nucleotide sequence: TGTGCCAGCAGCTTGGTTACTAGCGGGGACCAAGAGACCCAGTACTTC.

The chain has TRBV12-3 or TRBV12-4 and TRBJ1-4, with D uncertain. V was clipped by 4 bases and J by 7 bases, with 10 bases between them. The CDR3 has 13 residues. The CDR3 bases are TGTGCCAGCAGTTCGTCGCGTGGTGAAAAACTGTTTTTT. This gives the protein CASSSSRGEKLFF.

The chain joins TRBV29-1 to TRBJ2-5; unclear D gene. Per germline, CDR1 SQVTM and CDR2 ANQGSEA. The V end lost 7 bases, the J end lost 1 base, and 10 bases lay between the germline ends. The CDR3 length is 12 residues. CDR3 protein: CSAAPGQETQYF. In DNA, the CDR3 is TGCAGCGCCGCTCCGGGCCAAGAGACCCAGTACTTC.

This clone was counted only a few times. The chain links TRBV3-1 (or the pseudogene TRBV3-2) to TRBJ1-1, with 7 bases fitting TRBD1. There are 13 residues in the CDR3. CDR1 is LGHDT and CDR2 is YNNKEL in the germline V gene (reference sequence). Trimming removed 5 bases from V and 3 bases from J; junction bases left unmatched: 3. This CDR3 is CASSYRGYTEAFF. The CDR3 DNA follows: TGTGCCAGCAGCTACAGGGGATACACTGAAGCTTTCTTT.

The chain has TRBV7-2 and TRBJ1-5; 7 bases line up with TRBD1. V trimming: 2 bases; J trimming: 1 base; junction bases outside the gene matches: 5. CDR1 is SGHTA, CDR2 FQGNSA, per germline. This CDR3 comprises 16 residues. The CDR3 reads CASSLFKGASNQPQHF. In DNA, the CDR3 is TGTGCCAGCAGCTTATTCAAGGGGGCAAGCAATCAGCCCCAGCATTTT.

This clone was counted only a few times. V and J are TRBV9 and TRBJ1-4; a weak D match, TRBD1 (5 bases). CDR1 is SGDLS and CDR2 is YYNGEE in the germline V gene. The germline V and J ends were trimmed by 3 bases and 4 bases, with 13 bases remaining between them. The CDR3 extends over 15 amino acids. The CDR3 sequence is CASSAPLGGNEKLFF. CDR3 nucleotide sequence: TGTGCCAGCAGCGCCCCCTTGGGGGGTAATGAAAAACTGTTTTTT.

The chain uses TRBV5-1 and TRBJ1-3; 11 bases are shared with TRBD1. Germline values: CDR1 SGHRS, CDR2 YFSETQ. CDR3 length: 18 amino acids. The V and J ends lost 4 bases and 0 bases, in that order; junction bases with no gene match: 9. Here the CDR3 reads CASSPQGTGGGSGNTIYF. The CDR3 region has the DNA TGCGCCAGCAGCCCACAAGGGACAGGGGGAGGCTCTGGAAACACCATATATTTT.

The chain recombines TRBV18 with TRBJ1-5; D is unresolved. Germline V gene sequence: CDR1 KGHSH, CDR2 LQKENI. Trimming took off 0 bases at V and 5 bases at J, with 5 bases between the two ends. CDR3 length equals 13 residues. DNA of the CDR3: TGTGCCAGCTCACCACCGGGCTATCAGCCCCAGCATTTT. Translating gives CASSPPGYQPQHF.

This rearrangement joins TRBV27 to TRBJ2-1; TRBD1 matches 9 bases. Germline V CDR1 and CDR2: MNHEY, SMNVEV (reference sequence). J lost 4 bases, V lost 6 bases, and 7 bases had no gene match. The CDR3 consists of 15 residues. Here the CDR3 reads CASSRTGGAYNEQFF. The CDR3, as DNA: TGTGCCAGCAGCCGAACAGGGGGCGCGTACAATGAGCAGTTCTTC.

This clone was detected only once. This sequence joins TRBV7-2 and TRBJ1-5; D uncertain. V dropped 1 base and J dropped 2 bases, with 9 bases sitting between them. CDR1 and CDR2 (germline): SGHTA, FQGNSA. This CDR3 region has 15 residues. Written as DNA, the CDR3 is TGTGCCAGCAGCTTAGACGGGAGAGGCAATCAGCCCCAGCATTTT. It specifies CASSLDGRGNQPQHF. Supplemented by reference TRBV7-2 and TRBJ1-5, the full variable domain reads GAGVSQSPSNKVTEKGKDVELRCDPISGHTALYWYRQSLGQGLEFLIYFQGNSAPDKSGLPSDRFSAERTGGSVSTLTIQRTQQEDSAVYLCASSLDGRGNQPQHFGDGTRLSIL.

V usage is TRBV30 and J usage is TRBJ1-6; 11 bases align to TRBD1. Germline V lookup: CDR1 GTSNPN, CDR2 SVGIG (reference sequence). The CDR3 has 13 residues. The V and J ends lost 4 bases and 8 bases, in that order; junction bases with no gene match: 1. CDR3 sequence: CAWTGQGDSPLHF. The CDR3 nucleotides read TGTGCCTGGACGGGACAGGGGGATTCACCCCTCCACTTT.

V is TRBV5-1 and J is TRBJ2-7, with 9 bases matching TRBD2. The CDR3 consists of 15 residues. After removal of 0 bases from V and 6 bases from J, the junction contained 7 bases not matched to a gene. Germline V CDR1 and CDR2: SGHRS, YFSETQ. Here the CDR3 DNA reads TGCGCCAGCAGCTTGGAGCTAGCGGGGTCTACCGAGCAGTACTTC. This encodes CASSLELAGSTEQYF.

The J gene is TRBJ1-5, the V gene TRBV19; D is undetermined. V lost 0 bases and J 5 bases, leaving 8 bases between the germline ends. This CDR3 region has 14 residues. Germline lookup yields CDR1 LNHDA and CDR2 SQIVND (reference sequence). The CDR3 spells CASSIEGGHQPQHF. The CDR3 bases are TGTGCCAGTAGTATAGAGGGAGGGCATCAGCCCCAGCATTTT.

The chain has TRBV28 and TRBJ2-3; 8 bases line up with TRBD1. Looked up from germline, CDR1 is MDHEN and CDR2 is SYDVKM. The CDR3 sequence is 15 residues long. V was pared by 6 bases and J by 3 bases, with 8 bases of the junction left unmatched. CDR3 amino acids: CASSPRDRRTDTQYF. Here the CDR3 DNA reads TGTGCCAGCAGCCCTCGGGACAGGCGGACAGATACGCAGTATTTT.

The chain joins TRBV4-1 to TRBJ1-4; 9 bases align to TRBD1. CDR3 size: 16 residues. The ends lost 4 bases at V and 5 bases at J; junction bases unmatched: 8. Germline V gene lookup returns CDR1 MGHRA and CDR2 YSYEKL. Here the CDR3 reads CASSLSPGTGNEKLFF. The CDR3 DNA follows: TGCGCCAGCAGCCTCTCACCCGGGACAGGGAATGAAAAACTGTTTTTT.

The rearrangement uses TRBV5-4 and TRBJ2-1; 9 bases agree with TRBD1. This CDR3 has 16 residues. From germline, CDR1 is SGHNT and CDR2 YYREEE (reference sequence). V trimming: 2 bases; J trimming: 3 bases; junction bases outside the gene matches: 6. The CDR3 DNA follows: TGTGCCAGCAGCTTTAGGACAGGGGTGGGCTACAATGAGCAGTTCTTC. Amino acid sequence: CASSFRTGVGYNEQFF.

The CDR3 DNA reads as TGTGCCAGTAGTGTCGACAGAAACACAGATACGCAGTATTTT. Residues: CASSVDRNTDTQYF. V is TRBV19 and J is TRBJ2-3; D is perhaps TRBD1 (5 bases). V was clipped by 5 bases and J by 2 bases, with 11 bases between them. The length of the CDR3 is 14 residues. Per the germline V gene, CDR1 is LNHDA and CDR2 is SQIVND (reference sequence).

CDR3 DNA: TGCGCCAGCAGCTTGCTGGCAGGGGGCGAAGCTGAAGCTTTCTTT. It codes for CASSLLAGGEAEAFF. The chain joins TRBV5-1 to TRBJ1-1; 8 bases agree with TRBD1. Germline CDR1 SGHRS, CDR2 YFSETQ. CDR3 size: 15 residues. The V and J ends lost 1 base and 6 bases, in that order; junction bases with no gene match: 8.

V is TRBV3-1 (or the pseudogene TRBV3-2) and J is TRBJ1-2, with 8 bases that match TRBD1. CDR3 length: 13 residues. CDR1 and CDR2 (germline): LGHDT, YNNKEL (reference sequence). J was trimmed by 7 bases and V by 4 bases; bases with no gene match: 5. The CDR3 DNA is TGTGCCAGCAGCCGGAGGACAGGGCCTGGCTACACCTTC. Translated: CASSRRTGPGYTF.

The V call is TRBV18, the J call TRBJ2-3; D is perhaps TRBD1 (6 bases). CDR3 size: 15 residues. The germline CDR1 and CDR2 sequences are KGHSH and LQKENI. V was clipped by 3 bases and J by 3 bases, with 13 bases between them. The CDR3 is CASSPTDQGTDTQYF. CDR3 sequence (DNA): TGTGCCAGCTCACCTACCGACCAGGGGACAGATACGCAGTATTTT.